These 30 T cell receptor beta chains share one sample of origin, sequenced in a study of OX40 agonist ivuxolimab in advanced cancers. Libraries were prepared by immunoSEQ multiplex PCR; TCRdb keeps only in-frame clonotypes and omits some of them. The data contain over 45,000 clones, under 85% of them singletons. This material consisted of CD4+ or CD8+ T cells sorted from blood, taken in a trial of the OX40 agonist ivuxolimab. These receptors all stem from an adult with an advanced solid tumor such as melanoma, head and neck, liver or kidney cancer.

CDR3 in amino acids: CASSLGGLWRQFF. DNA for the CDR3: TGTGCCAGCAGCTTAGGCGGCCTATGGAGGCAGTTCTTC. This chain uses TRBV7-2 with TRBJ2-1; D is unresolved. CDR1 is SGHTA and CDR2 is FQGNSA in the germline V gene. V was trimmed by 1 base and J by 12 bases, leaving 13 bases between them. The CDR3 length is 13 residues.

This chain uses TRBV2 with TRBJ1-3; D remains ambiguous. CDR1 is SNHLY and CDR2 is FYNNEI in the germline V gene. V lost 2 bases, J lost 0 bases, and 17 bases lay in between. The CDR3 is 18 residues long. CDR3 sequence reads: CASSESGNSLGSGNTIYF. The CDR3 nucleotides are TGTGCCAGCAGTGAATCGGGTAACAGCCTTGGCTCTGGAAACACCATATATTTT. The variable domain in full, with the rest retrieved from reference TRBV2 and TRBJ1-3, is EPEVTQTPSHQVTQMGQEVILRCVPISNHLYFYWYRQILGQKVEFLVSFYNNEISEKSEIFDDQFSVERPDGSNFTLKIRSTKLEDSAMYFCASSESGNSLGSGNTIYFGEGSWLTVV.

The chain employs TRBV19 and TRBJ2-6, with a possible D match to TRBD1 (6 bases). This CDR3 is built from 18 residues. V lost 7 bases and J lost 0, with 19 bases in between. The germline gives CDR1 LNHDA, CDR2 SQIVND (reference sequence). The CDR3 nucleotides read TGTGCCAGTATTCCACACCCCCGGACAGACTCTGGGGCCAACGTCCTGACTTTC. Amino acid sequence: CASIPHPRTDSGANVLTF.

This sequence joins TRBV21-1 and TRBJ2-3; TRBD1, the table's D call, lacks a check against the DNA. TRBV21-1 is a pseudogene locus. The CDR3 runs to 11 residues. As DNA, the CDR3 is TGTGCCAGCACAAGCACAGATACGCAGTATTTT. Translation: CASTSTDTQYF.

The gene calls are TRBV7-9 and TRBJ2-1; D ambiguous. V lost 5 bases and J lost 4, with 3 bases in between. The CDR3 has 11 amino acids. Germline lookup yields CDR1 SEHNR and CDR2 FQNEAQ (reference sequence). DNA for the CDR3: TGTGCCAGCAGCGTTTACAATGAGCAGTTCTTC. Translation: CASSVYNEQFF.

The chain joins TRBV6-5 to TRBJ2-3; TRBD1 is a possible D gene (6 bases). CDR1 and CDR2 from the germline V gene are MNHEY and SVGAGI. This CDR3 is built from 16 residues. The V end was cut by 2 bases, the J end by 0 bases, with 12 bases between. In DNA form, the CDR3 reads TGTGCCAGCAGTTACCAACCCAGGGGTAGCACAGATACGCAGTATTTT. It yields the protein CASSYQPRGSTDTQYF.

In this sample, this clone turned up once. J is TRBJ2-5 and V is TRBV18, with D possibly being TRBD2 (6 bases). The J call is doubtful: the DNA matches TRBJ2-7 better. This CDR3 contains 14 residues. Germline CDR1 reads KGHSH; CDR2 reads LQKENI. The CDR3 region has the DNA TGTGCCAGCTCACCGGGACTTGACCGTTACGAGCAGTACTTC. It specifies CASSPGLDRYEQYF.

The chain combines TRBV6-5 with TRBJ2-7; 10 bases match TRBD2. The CDR3 extends over 15 amino acids. Trimming cost V 7 bases and J 2 bases; bases outside gene matches: 8. CDR1 and CDR2 from the germline V gene are MNHEY and SVGAGI. The chain's CDR3 is CASKNLAGVTYEQYF. CDR3 nucleotide sequence: TGTGCCAGCAAGAACCTAGCGGGGGTTACCTACGAGCAGTACTTC.

The rearrangement joins TRBV5-6 to TRBJ1-4; D possibly corresponds to TRBD1 (5 bases). The CDR3 is 15 amino acids. The germline V gene encodes CDR1 SGHDT and CDR2 YYEEEE. Between the trimmed V and J ends, which lost 4 bases and 7 bases, there was a span of 17 bases. This CDR3 reads CASSPLGGDTEKLFF. The CDR3 bases are TGTGCCAGCAGCCCGCTGGGGGGTGATACTGAAAAACTGTTTTTT.

The V and J genes are TRBV12-5 and TRBJ2-2; D remains ambiguous. The CDR3 sequence is 13 residues long. V lost 4 bases and J 0 bases, leaving 3 bases between the germline ends. Germline V gives CDR1 LGHNT, CDR2 FRNRAP. The CDR3 region has the DNA TGTGCTAGTGGTTCCTCGAACACCGGGGAGCTGTTTTTT. This translates into CASGSSNTGELFF. Looking up the rest from reference TRBV12-5 and TRBJ2-2 gives the full variable domain: DARVTQTPRHKVTEMGQEVTMRCQPILGHNTVFWYRQTMMQGLELLAYFRNRAPLDDSGMPKDRFSAEMPDATLATLKIQPSEPRDSAVYFCASGSSNTGELFFGEGSRLTVL.

V usage is TRBV5-1 and J usage is TRBJ2-7, with a weak D call TRBD2 (5 bases). V lost 1 base to trimming and J lost 2 bases, with 16 bases between them. Germline lookup yields CDR1 SGHRS and CDR2 YFSETQ. CDR3 length equals 16 residues. For the CDR3, the DNA is TGCGCCAGCAGCTTGATCCCGGGAAATAGGGCCTACGAGCAGTACTTC. The encoded protein is CASSLIPGNRAYEQYF.

The chain recombines TRBV9 with TRBJ2-3; 8 bases map to TRBD2. Germline V CDR1 and CDR2: SGDLS, YYNGEE. The trim removed 3 bases at V and 5 bases at J, leaving 5 bases unmatched. CDR3 length: 14 residues. In nucleotides, the CDR3 is TGTGCCAGCAGCGCACAAGCGGGGGAAGATACGCAGTATTTT. Translating gives CASSAQAGEDTQYF.

The rearrangement uses TRBV19 and TRBJ2-5; 12 nucleotides line up with TRBD2. Germline V gene data show CDR1 as LNHDA and CDR2 as SQIVND (reference sequence). The trim removed 5 bases at V and 4 bases at J, leaving 5 bases unmatched. The CDR3 sequence is 15 residues long. Here the CDR3 DNA reads TGTGCCAGTAGTTCCCTAGCGGGGGGGCGAGAGACCCAGTACTTC. It specifies CASSSLAGGRETQYF.

This clone was counted a single time. The gene calls are TRBV5-4 and TRBJ1-2; D unresolved. With 0 bases removed from V and 8 bases from J, the gap between germline ends came to 11 bases. There are 13 residues in the CDR3. Looked up from germline, CDR1 is SGHNT and CDR2 is YYREEE (reference sequence). This chain's CDR3 is CASSLAAGGGYTF. The CDR3 nucleotides are TGTGCCAGCAGCTTGGCTGCCGGTGGGGGCTACACCTTC.

The chain couples TRBV5-4 to TRBJ1-2; the D is unclear. The CDR3 has 14 residues. CDR1 and CDR2 (germline): SGHNT, YYREEE (reference sequence). Trimming stripped 4 bases from V and 4 bases from J, with 14 bases between. The CDR3 spells CASSPRVFSYGYTF. In nucleotides, the CDR3 is TGTGCCAGCAGCCCCCGGGTCTTCAGCTATGGCTACACCTTC.

The chain is built from TRBV7-2 and TRBJ1-4; D might be TRBD1 (6 bases). V dropped 5 bases and J dropped 6 bases, with 13 bases sitting between them. CDR1 is SGHTA and CDR2 is FQGNSA in the germline V gene. The CDR3 totals 14 residues. The CDR3 loop is CASSPRGADEKLFF. In nucleotides, the CDR3 is TGTGCCAGCAGCCCTCGGGGGGCCGATGAAAAACTGTTTTTT.

This chain connects TRBV5-1 to TRBJ1-2, with 10 positions matching TRBD1. The V gene's germline CDR1 is SGHRS and CDR2 YFSETQ. The CDR3 extends over 14 amino acids. The J segment lost 7 bases and the V segment lost 4 bases, leaving 7 bases of the junction unmatched. The CDR3, as DNA: TGCGCCAGCAGCCCAGACAGGGGGCTTAGTGGCTACACCTTC. This codes for CASSPDRGLSGYTF.

The V gene is TRBV2, the J gene TRBJ2-5; 12 nucleotides agree with TRBD1. CDR1 SNHLY and CDR2 FYNNEI come from the germline V gene. After removal of 5 bases from V and 7 bases from J, the junction contained 8 bases not matched to a gene. The CDR3 has 15 residues. Here the CDR3 reads CASSRGTGGRWTQYF. In nucleotides, the CDR3 is TGTGCCAGCAGTCGCGGGACAGGGGGCAGGTGGACCCAGTACTTC.

V usage is TRBV7-9 and J usage is TRBJ2-5, with 15 bases lining up with TRBD2. The CDR3 covers 14 residues. Germline V gene lookup returns CDR1 SEHNR and CDR2 FQNEAQ (reference sequence). With 10 bases clipped from V and 4 bases from J, the junction kept 4 bases outside the gene matches. The DNA of the CDR3 is TGTGCCACAGGGACTAGCGGGGGGCGAGAGACCCAGTACTTC. Encoded protein: CATGTSGGRETQYF.

The chain carries TRBV7-2 and TRBJ1-5, with D tentatively TRBD1 (5 bases). V lost 7 bases to trimming and J lost 2 bases, with 9 bases between them. This CDR3 region has 13 residues. The germline CDR1 and CDR2 sequences are SGHTA and FQGNSA. CDR3 nucleotides: TGTGCCAGCAAGGTGGGGGGCAATCAGCCCCAGCATTTT. Amino acids: CASKVGGNQPQHF.

The CDR3 coding sequence is TGCAGCGTTGACACAGGGATAGGTACTGAAGCTTTCTTT. Encoded protein: CSVDTGIGTEAFF. The rearrangement links TRBV29-1 to TRBJ1-1; D perhaps matches TRBD1 (6 bases). Germline V lookup: CDR1 SQVTM, CDR2 ANQGSEA. Trimming shortened V by 3 bases and J by 5 bases, and 13 bases separated the two germline ends. The CDR3 is 13 residues long.

CDR3 DNA: TGTGCCAGCAGCTTAGACGGGGATAGGTATGGCTACACCTTC. Protein: CASSLDGDRYGYTF. This chain joins TRBV7-2 and TRBJ1-2; no firm D call. Germline loops: CDR1 SGHTA, CDR2 FQGNSA. The CDR3 is made up of 14 amino acids. Trimming took 1 base from V and 5 from J, leaving 11 bases between them.

The chain employs TRBV5-1 and TRBJ1-2; D may be TRBD1 (5 bases). This CDR3 has 12 amino acids. CDR1 is SGHRS and CDR2 is YFSETQ in the germline V gene. V lost 4 bases, J lost 2 bases, and 6 bases lay in between. The CDR3 protein is CASSRDNYGYTF. The CDR3 nucleotides are TGCGCCAGCAGCAGGGACAACTATGGCTACACCTTC.

J is TRBJ1-6 and V is TRBV30; D possibly corresponds to TRBD1 (6 bases). Trimming shortened V by 1 base and J by 8 bases, and 15 bases separated the two germline ends. The CDR3 is 15 residues long. Germline lookup yields CDR1 GTSNPN and CDR2 SVGIG (reference sequence). Here the CDR3 reads CAWSANRAGYSPLHF. CDR3 coding DNA: TGTGCCTGGAGTGCGAACAGGGCTGGGTATTCACCCCTCCACTTT.

This clone appeared a few times. Here the CDR3 reads CATSRVSVGFVTDTQYF. CDR3 DNA: TGTGCCACCAGCAGAGTATCAGTAGGTTTCGTCACAGATACGCAGTATTTT. V is TRBV15 and J is TRBJ2-3, with D uncertain. Trimming shortened V by 1 base and J by 2 bases, and 16 bases separated the two germline ends. CDR3 length: 17 residues. CDR1 is LNHNV, CDR2 YYDKDF, per germline (reference sequence).

This chain uses TRBV2 with TRBJ2-2; D gene ambiguous. The germline V and J ends were trimmed by 5 bases and 3 bases, with 13 bases remaining between them. CDR3 length equals 15 residues. The germline CDR1 and CDR2 sequences are SNHLY and FYNNEI. The DNA of the CDR3 is TGTGCCAGCAGTTTCCTTTCCCTCGACACCGGGGAGCTGTTTTTT. Its translation is CASSFLSLDTGELFF. Full variable domain (outside the CDR3, taken from reference TRBV2 and TRBJ2-2): EPEVTQTPSHQVTQMGQEVILRCVPISNHLYFYWYRQILGQKVEFLVSFYNNEISEKSEIFDDQFSVERPDGSNFTLKIRSTKLEDSAMYFCASSFLSLDTGELFFGEGSRLTVL.

This chain links TRBV6-6 with TRBJ1-2, with 11 bases matching TRBD1. Trimming at V came to 6 bases and at J to 8 bases, leaving 11 bases not matched to a gene. The germline V gene encodes CDR1 MNHNY and CDR2 SVGAGI (reference sequence). The CDR3 contains 15 residues. The CDR3 is CASRFLGQGVPGYTF. The CDR3 nucleotides read TGTGCCAGCAGGTTTTTGGGACAGGGGGTACCCGGCTACACCTTC.

Only one count was recorded for this clone. The CDR3 DNA reads TGCGCCAGCAGCTCGACGGGGACAACCGCTCATGGCTACACCTTC. This translates into CASSSTGTTAHGYTF. This chain links TRBV5-1 with TRBJ1-2; TRBD1 is a possible D gene (6 bases). V was pared by 3 bases and J by 6 bases, with 18 bases between. The CDR3 contains 15 residues. CDR1 SGHRS and CDR2 YFSETQ come from the germline V gene.

The rearrangement links TRBV19 to TRBJ2-7, with D tentatively TRBD1 (6 bases). CDR1 is LNHDA, CDR2 SQIVND, per germline (reference sequence). V gave up 2 bases and J gave up 9 bases, with 23 bases separating them. The CDR3 is 16 amino acids. The CDR3 coding sequence is TGTGCCAGTAGTATACTTGCCGGGGCAGGGGCCGATAGGCAGTACTTC. It yields the protein CASSILAGAGADRQYF. Together with reference TRBV19 and TRBJ2-7, the CDR3 gives the full variable domain: DGGITQSPKYLFRKEGQNVTLSCEQNLNHDAMYWYRQDPGQGLRLIYYSQIVNDFQKGDIAEGYSVSREKKESFPLTVTSAQKNPTAFYLCASSILAGAGADRQYFGPGTRLTVT.

This clone was counted between two and nine times. The rearrangement joins TRBV2 to TRBJ2-7; D ambiguous. The germline V gene has CDR1 SNHLY and CDR2 FYNNEI. The CDR3 has 13 amino acids. The V end lost 3 bases, the J end lost 3 bases, and 9 bases lay between the germline ends. The CDR3 DNA reads TGTGCCAGCAGTGACGCAGCTTACTACGAGCAGTACTTC. Its protein product is CASSDAAYYEQYF.